Listed below are T cell receptor beta chains from one sample, sequenced in a study of blood T cell repertoires in COVID-19. Using immunoSEQ multiplex PCR, the repertoire was profiled, and TCRdb retains in-frame clones only, with some absent. The repertoire holds tens of thousands of clones, about 90% seen once, with 16% in the top ten. Sequenced material: peripheral blood. Source of these receptors: a man between 65 and 85 years old with acute or convalescent COVID-19. Each CDR3 is given with its conserved first and last residue. A D gene is named only where the DNA matches it firmly. Clone sizes are given selectively: once, few, many, or a class where the clone is expanded.

d_gene | j_gene | v_gene | abundance | CDR3nt | CDR3aa
. | TRBJ2-5 | TRBV16 | . | TGTGCCAGCAGCGCCTCGGGGGAGTTAGAGACCCAGTACTTC | CASSASGELETQYF
. | TRBJ2-5 | TRBV7-7 | . | TGTGCTAGCAGCCACCTCTTGGCAGCGAAAGAGACCCAGTACTTC | CASSHLLAAKETQYF
TRBD1 | TRBJ1-2 | TRBV15 | . | TGTGCCACCAGCAGAGACCGCCGGGACAGATGGGGCTACACCTTC | CATSRDRRDRWGYTF
. | TRBJ2-1 | TRBV4-2 | . | TGTGCCAGCAGCCAAGGGGGAGGGGGAGGAAAGAATGAGCAGTTCTTC | CASSQGGGGGKNEQFF
TRBD1 | TRBJ2-7 | TRBV5-1 | . | TGCGCCAGCAGCTTGTCGGACAGGGGAACCTACGAGCAGTACTTC | CASSLSDRGTYEQYF
. | TRBJ1-5 | TRBV27 | . | TGTGCCAGCAGTTTATCTGCGGGGAGTCCCCAGCATTTT | CASSLSAGSPQHF
TRBD2 | TRBJ2-3 | TRBV4-3 | . | TGCGCCAGCAGCCAGCCGGGACTAGCGGGAGGAGATACGCAGTATTTT | CASSQPGLAGGDTQYF
. | TRBJ1-1 | TRBV28 | few | TGTGCCAGCAGTTTATTAGGGGGTGGTCCAGCTGAAGCTTTCTTT | CASSLLGGGPAEAFF
TRBD2 | TRBJ2-1 | TRBV5-1 | . | TGCGCCAGCAGCTTGGCCGGGACTAACCTCAATGAGCAGTTCTTC | CASSLAGTNLNEQFF
. | TRBJ2-3 | TRBV4-1 | . | TGCGCCAGCAGCGACAGCCCGAACTCCCGCGGCGATACGCAGTATTTT | CASSDSPNSRGDTQYF
TRBD1 | TRBJ1-4 | TRBV27 | . | TGTGCCAGCGGCCGGGACAGATATGAAAAACTGTTTTTT | CASGRDRYEKLFF
TRBD1 | TRBJ1-6 | TRBV5-4 | once | TGTGCCAGCAGCTTGGCCGCCGGGACAGGCACCGCACCCCTCCACTTT | CASSLAAGTGTAPLHF
TRBD1 | TRBJ1-2 | TRBV9 | . | TGTGCCAGCAGTCGGGACAGGGATAGGGGCTACACCTTC | CASSRDRDRGYTF
. | TRBJ2-3 | TRBV5-1 | . | TGCGCCAGCAGCTTAGAAGCAGCCGGGACTAGCACAGATACGCAGTATTTT | CASSLEAAGTSTDTQYF
TRBD1 | TRBJ1-5 | TRBV29-1 | . | TGCAGCGCTACAGGGGGCGGATTTGGCAATCAGCCCCAGCATTTT | CSATGGGFGNQPQHF
TRBD2 | TRBJ2-3 | TRBV3-1/TRBV3-2 | once | TGTGCCAGCAGCCAGAGTAACGGACTAGCGGGAGATACGCAGTATTTT | CASSQSNGLAGDTQYF
TRBD2 | TRBJ2-7 | TRBV28 | few | TGTGCCAGCAGATCACTAGCGGGAGGGCCGTACGAGCAGTACTTC | CASRSLAGGPYEQYF
. | TRBJ2-3 | TRBV6-5 | . | TGTGCCAGCATCCCAGCGGTACCCACAGATACGCAGTATTTT | CASIPAVPTDTQYF
. | TRBJ1-1 | TRBV3-1/TRBV3-2 | . | TGTGCCAGCAGCCAAGATCGTTGGGGGGACGCTTTCTTT | CASSQDRWGDAFF
TRBD1 | TRBJ1-1 | TRBV25-1 | . | TGTGCCAGCAGAGGTACAGGGGGCACTGAAGCTTTCTTT | CASRGTGGTEAFF
TRBD2 | TRBJ2-1 | TRBV5-1 | . | TGCGCCAGCAGAGAGACTAGCGGGCCCTCTCTCTACAATGAGCAGTTCTTC | CASRETSGPSLYNEQFF
TRBD1 | TRBJ2-7 | TRBV3-1/TRBV3-2 | . | TGTGCCAGCAGCCAAGATTTCAGGGGGCTTAGCGAGCAGTACTTC | CASSQDFRGLSEQYF
TRBD2 | TRBJ2-1 | TRBV10-1 | . | TGCGCCAGCAGTGAGCGGGCGGGAGTAGGTGGTGAGCAGTTCTTC | CASSERAGVGGEQFF
. | TRBJ2-7 | TRBV29-1 | once | TGCACCAGCGACTGCCCCTCCTACGAGCAGTACTTC | CTSDCPSYEQYF
TRBD2 | TRBJ2-3 | TRBV15 | . | TGTGCCACCAGCAGGGGTGGGACTAGCGGTTTGAACACAGATACGCAGTATTTT | CATSRGGTSGLNTDTQYF
TRBD2 | TRBJ2-7 | TRBV5-6 | . | TGTGCCAGCAGCTTGTCCCCCGGGACTAGCGGGAGATGGTCCTACGAGCAGTACTTC | CASSLSPGTSGRWSYEQYF
. | TRBJ2-5 | TRBV18 | . | TGTGCCAGCTCACCGGCAGCAGGAGGCGAGACCCAGTACTTC | CASSPAAGGETQYF
. | TRBJ2-5 | TRBV20-1 | . | TGCAGTGCTATGGGAGTAGCGACCCAGTACTTC | CSAMGVATQYF
. | TRBJ1-6 | TRBV7-8 | few | TGTGCCAGCAGCTTAAGGGGCCGAGACGCACAGAATTCACCCCTCCACTTT | CASSLRGRDAQNSPLHF